Listed below are T cell receptor beta chains from one sample, sequenced in a study of blood T cells in healthy people across ages. TCRdb re-called the 5' RACE reads with MiXCR, one entry per CDR3 protein. The repertoire consists of fewer than 650,000 distinct CDR3 sequences, with about 27% occurring once and the leading ten covering over 3.5%. The same specimen was also included in a second study, on T cells of mothers and their children.

The source material was blood. These receptors were obtained from a boy aged 2 to 10 in good health. The conserved cysteine and the conserved F or W are not part of the CDR3 here. Each record gives: V gene, J gene, clone size, CDR3 protein. Clone size is not always given. Where it is, it says once, few, many or a class for expanded clones.

TRBV11-2	TRBJ2-2	once	ASSPRQGASGELF
TRBV24-1	.	.	ATSDGPRETQY
TRBV7-8	TRBJ1-4	few	ASSLNPDREATNEKLF
TRBV30	TRBJ1-3	few	AWSRDRLSGNTIY
TRBV15	TRBJ2-5	few	ATSRGAVQETQY
TRBV12-3/TRBV12-4	TRBJ2-5	.	ASSFWGRETQY
TRBV12-3/TRBV12-4	TRBJ1-5	.	ASSLWAGSNQPQH
TRBV18	TRBJ1-6	.	ASSPGGRQPLH
TRBV20-1	TRBJ2-7	few	SAGEREGLAAEQY
TRBV6-2/TRBV6-3	TRBJ2-3	.	ASSYSGIDTQY
TRBV7-2	TRBJ1-2	.	ASSLRDTSIYGYT
TRBV5-1	TRBJ2-7	few	ASSKGQGDLRRQY
TRBV5-5	TRBJ1-1	few	ASNSPTPYTEAF
TRBV10-3	TRBJ2-2	.	AIKRGSGGELF
TRBV7-2	TRBJ2-7	many	ASSPDSGSSYEQY
TRBV11-2	TRBJ2-7	.	ASSLEDLAAYEQY
TRBV29-1	TRBJ2-7	.	SVEDGTSGRSSSYEQY
TRBV20-1	TRBJ1-1	.	RGIKDTEAF
TRBV20-1	TRBJ1-2	.	SARDRYYGYT
TRBV28	TRBJ2-1	.	ASSFTLQELARSYNEQF
TRBV12-3/TRBV12-4	TRBJ2-7	.	ASSLVPGLTGEQY
TRBV23-1	TRBJ2-7	few	ASTRTGSSEQY
TRBV5-1	TRBJ2-1	.	ASRRRGVYNEQF